Below are 16 T cell receptor beta chains sequenced from a single sample in a study of T cells in localized non-small cell lung cancer. Profiling relied on immunoSEQ multiplex PCR, and the TCRdb table lists in-frame clones only, not all of them. The table includes about 47,000 clones, 86% detected once. The sequenced sample was PBMCs, obtained before any cancer treatment. All receptors come from a man between 40 and 69 years old with stage II lung adenocarcinoma.

The gene calls are TRBV19 and TRBJ2-5; 9 positions match TRBD1. The CDR3 consists of 17 residues. Germline V gene lookup returns CDR1 LNHDA and CDR2 SQIVND (reference sequence). The junction had 17 bases not matched to a gene; V was cut back by 7 bases and J by 5 bases. The CDR3 DNA is TGTGCCAGTAAGCCCCGGACAGGGGAGGATACAGCGGAGACCCAGTACTTC. Translated, it gives CASKPRTGEDTAETQYF.

The chain combines TRBV19 with TRBJ1-2; D ambiguous. The CDR3 covers 14 residues. V lost 7 bases and J lost 2, with 14 bases in between. Germline V gene lookup returns CDR1 LNHDA and CDR2 SQIVND (reference sequence). Here the CDR3 DNA reads TGTGCCAGTACAGGAGGAGACAAAAACTATGGCTACACCTTC. Residues: CASTGGDKNYGYTF.

The rearrangement uses TRBV12-5 and TRBJ2-5, with TRBD2 matching over 7 bases. The J segment lost 3 bases and the V segment lost 4 bases, leaving 20 bases of the junction unmatched. Germline CDR1 is LGHNT and CDR2 is FRNRAP. CDR3 size: 19 residues. The DNA of the CDR3 is TGTGCTAGTGGTTCCAACTTGTTATGGGACTACCGAACAGAAGAGACCCAGTACTTC. It yields the protein CASGSNLLWDYRTEETQYF.

The V call is TRBV6-5, the J call TRBJ2-7, with D hard to call. The CDR3 covers 13 residues. Trimming removed 8 bases at V and 2 bases at J, with 13 bases between. The germline CDR1 and CDR2 sequences are MNHEY and SVGAGI. The CDR3 DNA reads TGTGCCAGCCGTGGTGCCAGCCCCTACGAGCAGTACTTC. Encoded protein: CASRGASPYEQYF.

V gene TRBV7-7 combines with J gene TRBJ2-5; D might be TRBD2 (5 bases). CDR3 length: 14 amino acids. The germline gives CDR1 SSHAT, CDR2 FNYEAQ (reference sequence). The germline V and J ends were trimmed by 5 bases and 3 bases, with 13 bases remaining between them. The CDR3 is CASSPEDSEETQYF. The CDR3 bases are TGTGCCAGCAGCCCAGAGGACTCAGAAGAGACCCAGTACTTC.

The genes are TRBV28 and TRBJ2-7; D is ambiguous. Looked up from germline, CDR1 is MDHEN and CDR2 is SYDVKM. Trimming cost V 6 bases and J 2 bases, with 11 bases left between them. The CDR3 is made up of 13 amino acids. The CDR3 DNA is TGTGCCAGCAGACATCCAGGAACCTACGAGCAGTACGTC. Protein product: CASRHPGTYEQYV.

This chain joins TRBV29-1 and TRBJ2-6; tentatively, D is TRBD1 (6 bases). Germline V gives CDR1 SQVTM, CDR2 ANQGSEA. There are 17 residues in the CDR3. The ends were cut back, 2 bases at V and 0 bases at J, with 14 bases in the middle. In nucleotides, the CDR3 is TGCAGCGTTGAATCGGACAGAAGAACCTCTGGGGCCAACGTCCTGACTTTC. It is translated as CSVESDRRTSGANVLTF.

The CDR3 nucleotides are TGCGCCAGCAGCTTTACGGACAGAGGAGAGCAGTACTTC. As protein: CASSFTDRGEQYF. The chain carries TRBV5-1 and TRBJ2-7; D perhaps matches TRBD1 (6 bases). The V gene's germline CDR1 is SGHRS and CDR2 YFSETQ. The CDR3 is made up of 13 amino acids. Between the trimmed V and J ends, which lost 2 bases and 7 bases, there was a span of 13 bases.

This chain joins TRBV7-3 and TRBJ1-1; tentative D call: TRBD1 (6 bases). The V gene lost 4 bases and the J gene lost 5 bases, with 11 bases spanning the gap. This CDR3 is built from 13 residues. The V gene's germline CDR1 is SGHTA and CDR2 FQGTGA. CDR3 amino acids: CASSSRGGTEAFF. The DNA of the CDR3 is TGTGCCAGCAGCTCCAGGGGAGGAACTGAAGCTTTCTTT. The full variable domain, completed using reference TRBV7-3 and TRBJ1-1, is GAGVSQTPSNKVTEKGKYVELRCDPISGHTALYWYRQSLGQGPEFLIYFQGTGAADDSGLPNDRFFAVRPEGSVSTLKIQRTERGDSAVYLCASSSRGGTEAFFGQGTRLTVV.

This chain links TRBV7-7 with TRBJ2-2; TRBD1 or TRBD2 may be the D gene (5 bases each). Germline V CDR1 and CDR2: SSHAT, FNYEAQ (reference sequence). Trimming pared 2 bases from V and 7 bases from J, leaving 8 bases between. The CDR3 is 13 amino acids. CDR3 protein: CASSLFGGGELFF. The CDR3 DNA follows: TGTGCCAGCAGCTTATTTGGGGGCGGGGAGCTGTTTTTT.

This chain joins TRBV6-6 and TRBJ1-1; TRBD1 might be the D (5 bases). CDR3 length: 14 amino acids. Germline assignment: CDR1 MNHNY and CDR2 SVGAGI (reference sequence). Between the trimmed V and J ends, which lost 4 bases and 6 bases, there was a span of 15 bases. CDR3 loop: CASSSNRRVAEAFF. As DNA, the CDR3 is TGTGCCAGCAGTTCAAACAGGCGAGTAGCTGAAGCTTTCTTT.

This rearrangement joins TRBV7-6 to TRBJ2-1; D gene unclear. CDR3 length: 12 residues. V gave up 5 bases and J gave up 4 bases, with 6 bases separating them. Germline CDR1 is SGHVS and CDR2 is FNYEAQ. Here the CDR3 reads CASSPGYNEQFF. For the CDR3, the DNA is TGTGCCAGCAGCCCTGGATACAATGAGCAGTTCTTC.

The chain recombines TRBV7-8 with TRBJ1-1; possible D gene TRBD1, 5 bases. V lost 1 base and J lost 2, with 11 bases in between. Germline V gene sequence: CDR1 SGHVS, CDR2 FQNEAQ. CDR3 length equals 15 residues. For the CDR3, the DNA is TGTGCCAGCAGCTTAGGGGGCAGACTTAACACTGAAGCTTTCTTT. Translating gives CASSLGGRLNTEAFF.

V usage is TRBV5-6 and J usage is TRBJ2-5, with 11 bases matching TRBD2. The CDR3 spans 14 residues. The germline V gene has CDR1 SGHDT and CDR2 YYEEEE. V lost 4 bases and J lost 5; bases outside the gene matches: 4. Here the CDR3 reads CASSPRLAGETQYF. In DNA, the CDR3 is TGTGCCAGCAGCCCAAGACTAGCGGGGGAGACCCAGTACTTC.

This clone has only one observation. V is TRBV6-5 and J is TRBJ2-5, with TRBD2 identical over 11 bases. The germline V gene encodes CDR1 MNHEY and CDR2 SVGAGI. Trimming at V came to 6 bases and at J to 4 bases, leaving 7 bases not matched to a gene. The CDR3 runs to 15 residues. In nucleotides, the CDR3 is TGTGCCAGCAGGGCCCCCGGGACTAGCGGAGAGACCCAGTACTTC. It specifies CASRAPGTSGETQYF.

The chain combines TRBV11-2 with TRBJ2-2, with D possibly TRBD2 on 5 matching bases. V lost 5 bases, J lost 6 bases, and 10 bases lay in between. This CDR3 comprises 13 residues. The germline V gene has CDR1 SGHAT and CDR2 FQNNGV. The CDR3 sequence is CASSTSGAGELFF. CDR3 bases: TGTGCCAGCAGCACCTCCGGGGCCGGGGAGCTGTTTTTT.